The source of this T cell receptor (beta chain) is a study of T cells in Graves' hyperthyroidism and ophthalmopathy. What was amplified from RNA transcripts were TCR beta CDR3 regions. The HTBI primer set drove a first-round RT-PCR of the TCR CDR3. TCRdb recomputed calls from the multiplex PCR reads with MiXCR, one row per CDR3 protein. The data hold about 660,000 distinct CDR3 sequences, with 45% observed a single time. A few counts support this clonotype. What it binds is unknown. The germline gives CDR1 SGHTA, CDR2 FQGNSA. CDR3 length: 15 amino acids. Unmatched junction bases numbered 6, after V lost 1 base and J lost 5 bases. Overall study findings and caveats: Ophthalmopathy, as predicted by the model, came a median around 7 months after the prediction.

The source material was peripheral blood or thyroid tissue (not recorded which). This receptor was obtained from an adult man with Graves' disease, either hyperthyroidism or ophthalmopathy (not recorded which). J is TRBJ2-7 and V is TRBV7-2, with TRBD2 identical over 9 bases. CDR3 amino acids: CASSLDGGGADEQYF. DNA of the CDR3: TGTGCCAGCAGCTTAGATGGCGGGGGGGCGGACGAGCAGTACTTC.